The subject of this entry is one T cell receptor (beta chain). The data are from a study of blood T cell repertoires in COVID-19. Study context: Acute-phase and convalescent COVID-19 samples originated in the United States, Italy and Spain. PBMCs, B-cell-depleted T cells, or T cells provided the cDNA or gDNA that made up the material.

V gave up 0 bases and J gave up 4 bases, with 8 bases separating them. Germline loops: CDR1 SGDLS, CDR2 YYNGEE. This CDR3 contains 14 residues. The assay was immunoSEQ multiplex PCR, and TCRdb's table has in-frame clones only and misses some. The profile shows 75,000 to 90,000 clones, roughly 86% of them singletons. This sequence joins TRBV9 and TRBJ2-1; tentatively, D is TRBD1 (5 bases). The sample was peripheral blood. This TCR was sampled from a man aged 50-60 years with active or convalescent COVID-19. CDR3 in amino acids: CASSVGDRYNEQFF. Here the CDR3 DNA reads TGTGCCAGCAGCGTAGGTGACAGATACAATGAGCAGTTCTTC.